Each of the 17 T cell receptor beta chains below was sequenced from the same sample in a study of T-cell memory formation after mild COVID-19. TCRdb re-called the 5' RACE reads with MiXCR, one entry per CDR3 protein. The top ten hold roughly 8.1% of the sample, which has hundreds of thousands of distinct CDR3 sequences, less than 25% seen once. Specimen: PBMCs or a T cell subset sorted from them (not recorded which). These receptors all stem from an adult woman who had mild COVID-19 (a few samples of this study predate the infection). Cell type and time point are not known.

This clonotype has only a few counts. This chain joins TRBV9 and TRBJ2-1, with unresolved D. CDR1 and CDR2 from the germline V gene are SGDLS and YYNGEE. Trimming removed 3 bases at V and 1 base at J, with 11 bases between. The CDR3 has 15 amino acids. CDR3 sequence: CASSDETVSYNEQFF. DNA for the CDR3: TGTGCCAGCAGCGACGAGACGGTATCCTACAATGAGCAGTTCTTC.

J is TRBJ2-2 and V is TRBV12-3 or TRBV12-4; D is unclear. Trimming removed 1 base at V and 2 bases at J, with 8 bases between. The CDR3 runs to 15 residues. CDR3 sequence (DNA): TGTGCCAGCAGTTTAGGCCAGGATAACACCGGGGAGCTGTTTTTT. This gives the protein CASSLGQDNTGELFF.

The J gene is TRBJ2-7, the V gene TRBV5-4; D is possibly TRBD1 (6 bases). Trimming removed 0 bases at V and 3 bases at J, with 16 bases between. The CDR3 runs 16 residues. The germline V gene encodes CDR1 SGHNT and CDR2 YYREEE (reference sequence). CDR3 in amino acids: CASSLGPGDALYEQYF. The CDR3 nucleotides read TGTGCCAGCAGCTTGGGGCCAGGGGACGCTCTCTACGAGCAGTACTTC.

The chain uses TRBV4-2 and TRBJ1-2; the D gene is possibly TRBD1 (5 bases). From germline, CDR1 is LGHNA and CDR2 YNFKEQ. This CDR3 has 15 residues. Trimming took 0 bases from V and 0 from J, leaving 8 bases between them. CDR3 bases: TGTGCCAGCAGCCAAGAGCCAGGGACTAACTATGGCTACACCTTC. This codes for CASSQEPGTNYGYTF.

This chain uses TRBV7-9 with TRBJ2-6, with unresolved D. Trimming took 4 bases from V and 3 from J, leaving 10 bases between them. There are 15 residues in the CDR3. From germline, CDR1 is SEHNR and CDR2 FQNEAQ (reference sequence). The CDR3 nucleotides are TGTGCCAGCAGCTCTGGATCGGGTGGGGCCAACGTCCTGACTTTC. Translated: CASSSGSGGANVLTF.

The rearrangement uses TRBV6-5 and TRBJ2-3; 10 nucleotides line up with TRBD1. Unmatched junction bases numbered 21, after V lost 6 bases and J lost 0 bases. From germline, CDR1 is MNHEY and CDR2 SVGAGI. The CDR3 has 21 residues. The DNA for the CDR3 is TGTGCCAGCAGAAAGGGCATGACAGGGGGCAAATTACCCCTTAGCACAGATACGCAGTATTTT. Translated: CASRKGMTGGKLPLSTDTQYF.

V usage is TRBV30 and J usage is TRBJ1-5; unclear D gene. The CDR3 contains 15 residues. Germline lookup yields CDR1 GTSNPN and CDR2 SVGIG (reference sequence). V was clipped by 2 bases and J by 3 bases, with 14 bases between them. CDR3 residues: CAWSIGYGSNQPQHF. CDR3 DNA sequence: TGTGCCTGGAGTATCGGGTACGGGTCCAATCAGCCCCAGCATTTT.

The CDR3 sequence: CASSQEFGTSGGVYEQYF. DNA for the CDR3: TGTGCCAGCAGCCAAGAATTCGGGACTAGCGGAGGGGTCTACGAGCAGTACTTC. The rearrangement joins TRBV14 to TRBJ2-7; TRBD2 matches 11 bases. J gave up 3 bases and V 0 bases, and 10 bases lay outside the gene matches. Germline CDR1 SGHDN, CDR2 FVKESK. This CDR3 is built from 18 residues.

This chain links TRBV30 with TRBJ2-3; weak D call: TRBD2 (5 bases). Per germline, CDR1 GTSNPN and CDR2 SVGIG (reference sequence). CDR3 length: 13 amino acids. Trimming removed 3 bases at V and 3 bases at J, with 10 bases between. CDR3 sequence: CAWRVPGTDTQYF. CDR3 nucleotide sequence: TGTGCCTGGAGGGTACCGGGGACAGATACGCAGTATTTT.

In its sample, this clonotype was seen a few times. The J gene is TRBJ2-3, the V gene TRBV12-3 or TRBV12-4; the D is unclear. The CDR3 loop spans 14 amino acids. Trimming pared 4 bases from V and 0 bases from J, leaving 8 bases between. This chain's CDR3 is CASSSTTSTDTQYF. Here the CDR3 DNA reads TGTGCCAGCAGTTCTACGACCAGCACAGATACGCAGTATTTT.

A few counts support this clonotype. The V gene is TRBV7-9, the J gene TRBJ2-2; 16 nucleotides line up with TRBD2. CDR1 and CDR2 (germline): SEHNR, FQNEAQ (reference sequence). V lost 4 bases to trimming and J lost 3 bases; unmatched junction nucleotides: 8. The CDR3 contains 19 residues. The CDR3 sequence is CASSSPGTSGGAYTGELFF. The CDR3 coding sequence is TGTGCCAGCAGCTCCCCCGGGACTAGCGGGGGGGCTTACACCGGGGAGCTGTTTTTT.

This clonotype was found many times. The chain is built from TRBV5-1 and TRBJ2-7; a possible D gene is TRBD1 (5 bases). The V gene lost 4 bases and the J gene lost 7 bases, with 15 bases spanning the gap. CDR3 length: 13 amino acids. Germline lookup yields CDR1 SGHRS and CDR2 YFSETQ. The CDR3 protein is CASSPLEAGEQYF. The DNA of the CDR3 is TGCGCCAGCAGCCCCCTCGAAGCAGGGGAGCAGTACTTC.

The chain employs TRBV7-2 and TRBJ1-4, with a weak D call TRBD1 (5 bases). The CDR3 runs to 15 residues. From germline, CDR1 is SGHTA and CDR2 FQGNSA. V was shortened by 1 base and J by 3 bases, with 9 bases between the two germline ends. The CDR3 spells CASSLDTGSNEKLFF. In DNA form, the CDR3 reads TGTGCCAGCAGCTTAGATACAGGTTCTAATGAAAAACTGTTTTTT.

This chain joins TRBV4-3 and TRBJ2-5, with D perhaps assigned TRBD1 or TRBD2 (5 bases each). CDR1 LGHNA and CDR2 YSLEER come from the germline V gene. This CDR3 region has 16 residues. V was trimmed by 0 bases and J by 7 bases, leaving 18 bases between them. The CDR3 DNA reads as TGCGCCAGCAGCCAAGATGCGGAACCGCGTGGGGGGACCCAGTACTTC. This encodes CASSQDAEPRGGTQYF.

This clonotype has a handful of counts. DNA of the CDR3: TGTGCCAGCAGTGTCGTCCAGGGCCTTTCCTACGAGCAGTACTTC. Translated: CASSVVQGLSYEQYF. The rearrangement joins TRBV2 to TRBJ2-7, with a possible D match to TRBD1 (5 bases). The germline V gene encodes CDR1 SNHLY and CDR2 FYNNEI. V was pared by 4 bases and J by 1 base, with 14 bases between. The CDR3 loop spans 15 amino acids.

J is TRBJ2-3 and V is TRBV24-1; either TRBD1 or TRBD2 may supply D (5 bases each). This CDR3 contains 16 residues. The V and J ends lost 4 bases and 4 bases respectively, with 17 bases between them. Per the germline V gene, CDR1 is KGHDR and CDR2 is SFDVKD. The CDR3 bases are TGTGCCACCAGTGAAACGGGACCTCTCGGGGCAGATACGCAGTATTTT. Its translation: CATSETGPLGADTQYF.

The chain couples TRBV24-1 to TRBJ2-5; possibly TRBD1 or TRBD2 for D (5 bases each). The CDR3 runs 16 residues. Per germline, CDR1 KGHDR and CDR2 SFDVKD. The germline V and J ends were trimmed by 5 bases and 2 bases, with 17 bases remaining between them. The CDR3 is CATSGGFGNKQETQYF. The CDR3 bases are TGTGCCACCAGTGGGGGGTTTGGCAATAAACAAGAGACCCAGTACTTC.